The rows below give T cell receptor beta chains drawn from one sample of a study of blood T cell repertoires in COVID-19. Sequenced by immunoSEQ multiplex PCR; TCRdb stores in-frame clones only, minus some. Here the sample spans around 140,000 clones, around 86% being singletons. The sample consisted of PBMCs or T cells enriched from blood (not recorded which). These receptors all come from a man aged 45 to 65 who had recovered from COVID-19. CDR3s leave out the opening cysteine and the closing phenylalanine or tryptophan.

j_call: TRBJ1-5
v_call: TRBV4-3
cdr3_aa: ASSQEAGGQPQH

j_call: TRBJ1-1
v_call: TRBV3-1/TRBV3-2
cdr3_aa: ASSQGAEAF

j_call: TRBJ2-3
v_call: TRBV7-2
cdr3_aa: ASSLTYTDTQY

j_call: TRBJ1-3
v_call: TRBV4-1
cdr3_aa: ASSPGGRGVAGNTIY

j_call: TRBJ2-5
v_call: TRBV5-4
cdr3_aa: ASSLRLAETQY

j_call: TRBJ2-5
v_call: TRBV19
cdr3_aa: ASSIVRTTKGETQY

j_call: TRBJ1-2
v_call: TRBV4-1
cdr3_aa: ASSHSSPIYT

j_call: TRBJ1-4
v_call: TRBV4-3
cdr3_aa: ASSLAPGPATNEKLF

j_call: TRBJ1-5
v_call: TRBV28
cdr3_aa: ASSLRTGSNQPQH

j_call: TRBJ1-5
v_call: TRBV2
cdr3_aa: ASRESNQPQH

j_call: TRBJ1-5
v_call: TRBV28
cdr3_aa: ASSSRGRSQPQH

j_call: TRBJ1-6
v_call: TRBV5-1
cdr3_aa: ASSSDPQGGYSPLH

j_call: TRBJ2-5
v_call: TRBV7-3
cdr3_aa: ASSLGTNSQETQY

j_call: TRBJ2-3
v_call: TRBV7-9
cdr3_aa: ASRRRVGTDTQY

j_call: TRBJ2-1
v_call: TRBV7-2
cdr3_aa: ASIAGLNNEQF

j_call: TRBJ2-5
v_call: TRBV19
cdr3_aa: ASSIRETQY